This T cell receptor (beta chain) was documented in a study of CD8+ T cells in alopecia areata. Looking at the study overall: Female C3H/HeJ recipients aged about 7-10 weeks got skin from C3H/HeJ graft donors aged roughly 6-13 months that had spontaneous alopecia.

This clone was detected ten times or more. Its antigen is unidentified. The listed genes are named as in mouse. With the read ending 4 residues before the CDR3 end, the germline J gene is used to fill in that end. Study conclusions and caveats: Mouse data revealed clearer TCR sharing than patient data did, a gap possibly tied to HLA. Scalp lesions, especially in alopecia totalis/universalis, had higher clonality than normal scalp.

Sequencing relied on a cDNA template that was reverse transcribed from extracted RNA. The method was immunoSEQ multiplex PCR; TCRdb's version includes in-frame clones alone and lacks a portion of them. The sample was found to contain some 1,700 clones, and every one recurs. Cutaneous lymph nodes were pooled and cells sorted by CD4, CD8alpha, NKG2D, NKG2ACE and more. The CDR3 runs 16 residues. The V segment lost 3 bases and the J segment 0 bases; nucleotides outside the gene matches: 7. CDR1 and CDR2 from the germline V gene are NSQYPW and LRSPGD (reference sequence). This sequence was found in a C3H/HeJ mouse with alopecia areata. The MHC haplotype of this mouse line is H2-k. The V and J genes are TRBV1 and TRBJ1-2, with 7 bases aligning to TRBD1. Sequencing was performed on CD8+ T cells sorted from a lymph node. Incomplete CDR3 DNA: TGCACCTGCAGTGCCCGCCGGCAGGGGGCAAACTCC. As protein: CTCSARRQGANS. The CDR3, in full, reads CTCSARRQGANSDYTF.